This T cell receptor beta chain was obtained from a study of T cells after yellow fever vaccination (dated by TCRdb to the late 2010s). Concerning the study at large: The SMART-Seq v4 Ultra Low Input RNA kit was used to prepare libraries from fractions with low cell numbers. Two healthy male donors made up the cohort, one aged 18 to 29 years and the other aged 30 to 39 years. To follow T-cell clones before and after both primary and booster YFV17D yellow fever vaccination, bulk TCR alpha and beta repertoires underwent longitudinal sequencing. Bulk PBMC replicates and cell subsets were isolated from blood drawn at multiple timepoints before and after both primary and secondary immunization.

CDR3 length: 13 amino acids, cysteine to phenylalanine. Kept here is only the CDR3 DNA, which spans 39 bases and is read in frame from base 1. The trim is 6 bases for V and 7 bases for J, with a gap of 14 bases between the germline ends. On this clonotype itself: Its antigen is unknown. No much larger clone is present one base from it, and per-base qualities are unavailable.

TCR cDNA was synthesized by 5'RACE template switching, which introduced a universal primer site and unique molecular identifiers. cDNA synthesis was primed from both the TCR alpha and TCR beta constant segments. Libraries were amplified in two PCR steps, with sample barcodes and sequencing adapters added in the second step. Sequencing of the libraries was done on either Illumina HiSeq 2500 (2x100 bp) or NovaSeq (2x150 bp). Under the source paper's analysis protocol: MIGEC handled demultiplexing of reads and collapsing into UMI consensus sequences, while MiXCR performed V(D)J alignment. Clonotypes responding to the vaccine were identified with edgeR on replicate PBMC samples, with the criteria of FDR below 0.01 and a log2 fold change above 5 up to day 15. CD4 or CD8 identity was assigned to each bulk clonotype according to whether the clonotype was present at higher abundance in the sequenced CD4 repertoire or the sequenced CD8 repertoire. Through fastp at Q25 and MiXCR, TCRdb rebuilt clones from the public reads, retaining in-frame beta chains. Entries that share a CDR3 protein sequence are merged under the most common genes and DNA. The V and J calls, along with clone size, are taken from TCRdb and not from the paper's own processing. The sample table records approximately 350,000 distinct CDR3 sequences; about 9.9% of these occur just once. The biggest ten clones account for roughly 18% of the sample.

Study-level results and caveats: The study included only two donors, which limits how far the findings can be generalized. After the booster, most clones that had expanded after primary vaccination were detected again (around 97% of CD4 and around 88% of CD8), suggesting broad maintenance of memory. Computational filtering was needed because FACS-sorted repertoires could contain abundant contaminating clonotypes from the bulk population. A small fraction of clonotypes appeared in both the CD4 and CD8 compartments, likely as a result of convergent recombination. The secondary T-cell response was weaker than the primary response but faster, peaking on day 5 instead of day 15.

Taken with the paper, the label for treatment or condition translates to: live attenuated yellow fever vaccine strain. At each blood-draw timepoint, two biological replicates of bulk PBMCs were obtained. A standard Ficoll-Paque protocol was used to isolate PBMCs from peripheral blood. RNA was extracted with TriZol from bulk PBMCs, CD4 and CD8 fractions, and dextramer-positive and dextramer-negative fractions. The clonotype originates from a man between 18 and 35 years old who received the YFV17D yellow fever vaccine. Specimen: PBMCs, collected on the day of the first yellow fever vaccination. The chain is encoded by TRBV12-3 or TRBV12-4 joined to TRBJ2-3; TRBD1 is a possible D gene, resting on 6 matching bases. In nucleotide form, the sequence is TGTGCCAGCAGATCCAGACAGGCCAATACGCAGTATTTT. The translation is CASRSRQANTQYF.